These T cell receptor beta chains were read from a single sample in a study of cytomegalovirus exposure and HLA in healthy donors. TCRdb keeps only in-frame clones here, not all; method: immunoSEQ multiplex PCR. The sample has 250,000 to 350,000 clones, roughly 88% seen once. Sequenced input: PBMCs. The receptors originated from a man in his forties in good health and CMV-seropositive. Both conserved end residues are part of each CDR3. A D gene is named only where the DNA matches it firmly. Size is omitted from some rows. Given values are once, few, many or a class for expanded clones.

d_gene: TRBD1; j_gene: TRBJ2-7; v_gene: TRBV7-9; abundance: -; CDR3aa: CASSATGPNSYEQYF; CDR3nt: TGTGCCAGCAGCGCGACAGGGCCCAACTCCTACGAGCAGTACTTC
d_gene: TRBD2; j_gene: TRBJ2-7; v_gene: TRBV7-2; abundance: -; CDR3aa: CASSLVIGTSGSSYEQYF; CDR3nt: TGTGCCAGCAGCTTAGTAATAGGGACTAGCGGGAGTTCGTACGAGCAGTACTTC
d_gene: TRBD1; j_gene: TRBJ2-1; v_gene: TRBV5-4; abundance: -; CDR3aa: CASSLGTGRHPYNEQFF; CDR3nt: TGTGCCAGCAGCTTGGGGACAGGGCGTCACCCCTACAATGAGCAGTTCTTC
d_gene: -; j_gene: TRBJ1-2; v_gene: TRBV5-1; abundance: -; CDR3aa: CASSLTFGEGYTF; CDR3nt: -
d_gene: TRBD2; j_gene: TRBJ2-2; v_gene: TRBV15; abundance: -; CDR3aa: CATGIGRGLAGVKFTGELFF; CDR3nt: TGTGCCACTGGGATAGGACGGGGACTAGCGGGAGTAAAGTTCACCGGGGAGCTGTTTTTT
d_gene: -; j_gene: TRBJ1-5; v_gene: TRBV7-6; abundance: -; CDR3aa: CASSLGTGLWQPQHF; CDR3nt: TGTGCCAGCAGCTTAGGAACAGGGCTTTGGCAGCCCCAGCATTTT
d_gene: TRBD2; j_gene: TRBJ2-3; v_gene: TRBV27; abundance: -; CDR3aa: CASSSLAVDTQYF; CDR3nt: TGTGCCAGCAGCTCCCTAGCGGTAGATACGCAGTATTTT
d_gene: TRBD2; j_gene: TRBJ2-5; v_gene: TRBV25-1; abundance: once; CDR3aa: CASSELAGRKETQYF; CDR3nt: TGTGCCAGCAGTGAATTAGCGGGGAGAAAAGAGACCCAGTACTTC
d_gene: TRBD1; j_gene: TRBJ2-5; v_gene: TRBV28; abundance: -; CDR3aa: CASSKHRGLQETQYF; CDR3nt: TGTGCCAGCAGTAAACACAGGGGCCTCCAAGAGACCCAGTACTTC
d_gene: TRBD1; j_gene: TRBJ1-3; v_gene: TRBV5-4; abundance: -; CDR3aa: CASSTDRALAGNTIYF; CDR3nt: TGTGCCAGCAGCACTGACAGGGCCCTGGCTGGAAACACCATATATTTT
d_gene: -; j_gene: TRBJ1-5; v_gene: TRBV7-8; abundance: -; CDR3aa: CASSLIQGDQPQHF; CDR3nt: TGTGCCAGCAGCTTAATCCAAGGGGATCAGCCCCAGCATTTT
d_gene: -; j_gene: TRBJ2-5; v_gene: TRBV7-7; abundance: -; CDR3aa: CASSQGIQETQYF; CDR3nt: TGTGCTAGCAGCCAGGGGATCCAAGAGACCCAGTACTTC
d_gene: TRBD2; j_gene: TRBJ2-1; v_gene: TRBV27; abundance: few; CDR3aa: CASSSGDQRAGEGEQFF; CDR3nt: TGTGCCAGCAGTTCTGGGGATCAAAGAGCGGGAGAGGGCGAGCAGTTCTTC
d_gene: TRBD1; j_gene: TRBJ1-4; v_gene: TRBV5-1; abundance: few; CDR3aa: CASSSPGTGHEKLFF; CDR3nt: TGCGCCAGCAGCTCTCCCGGGACAGGGCACGAAAAACTGTTTTTT
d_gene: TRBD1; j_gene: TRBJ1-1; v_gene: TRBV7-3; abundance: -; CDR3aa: CASRIDRGSEAFF; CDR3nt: TGTGCCAGCAGGATCGACAGGGGTAGTGAAGCTTTCTTT
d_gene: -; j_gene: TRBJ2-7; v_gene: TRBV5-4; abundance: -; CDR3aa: CASSKNGGLGDFEQYF; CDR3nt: TGTGCCAGCAGCAAAAACGGGGGTCTGGGAGATTTCGAGCAGTACTTC
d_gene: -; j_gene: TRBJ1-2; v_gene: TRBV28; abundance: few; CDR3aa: CASSSPQGGIAYGYTF; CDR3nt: TGTGCCAGCAGTTCACCGCAGGGAGGGATAGCCTATGGCTACACCTTC
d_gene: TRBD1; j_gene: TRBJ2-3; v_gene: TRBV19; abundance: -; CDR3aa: CASSINTGGPSTDTQYF; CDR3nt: TGTGCCAGTAGTATTAATACAGGGGGTCCTAGCACAGATACGCAGTATTTT
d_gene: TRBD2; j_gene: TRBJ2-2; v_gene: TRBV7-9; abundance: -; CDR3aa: CASSPVGGRALGGELFF; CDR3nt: TGTGCCAGCAGCCCCGTGGGCGGGAGGGCCCTCGGCGGGGAGCTGTTTTTT
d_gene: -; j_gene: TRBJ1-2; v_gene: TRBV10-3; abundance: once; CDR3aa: CAISVQLNYGYTF; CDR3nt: TGTGCCATCAGTGTACAGCTTAACTATGGCTACACCTTC
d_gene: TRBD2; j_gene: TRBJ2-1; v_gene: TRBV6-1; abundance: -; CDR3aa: CASRRTSGSDEQFF; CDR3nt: TGTGCCAGCAGGAGGACTAGCGGGAGCGATGAGCAGTTCTTC
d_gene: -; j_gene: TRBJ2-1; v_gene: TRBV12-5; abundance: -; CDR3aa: CASGLGVEGINEQFF; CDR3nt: TGTGCTAGTGGTTTGGGAGTAGAGGGAATCAATGAGCAGTTCTTC
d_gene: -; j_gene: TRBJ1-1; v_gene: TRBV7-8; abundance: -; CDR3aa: CASSLSPGVNTEAFF; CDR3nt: TGTGCCAGCAGCTTATCCCCGGGGGTGAACACTGAAGCTTTCTTT
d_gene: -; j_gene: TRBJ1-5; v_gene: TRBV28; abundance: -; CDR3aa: CASSSPGVRQPQHF; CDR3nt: TGTGCCAGCAGCTCTCCGGGAGTAAGACAGCCCCAGCATTTT
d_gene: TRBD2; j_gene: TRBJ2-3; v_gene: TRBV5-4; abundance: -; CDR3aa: CASSLKLAGGTDTQYF; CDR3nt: TGTGCCAGCAGCCTGAAACTAGCGGGAGGCACAGATACGCAGTATTTT
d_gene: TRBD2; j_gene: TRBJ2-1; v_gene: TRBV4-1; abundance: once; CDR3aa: CASSQELANSYNEQFF; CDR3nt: TGCGCCAGCAGCCAAGAACTAGCGAACTCCTACAATGAGCAGTTCTTC
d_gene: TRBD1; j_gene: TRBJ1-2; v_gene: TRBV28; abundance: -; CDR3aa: CASTRTGGGYTF; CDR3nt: TGTGCCAGCACCCGGACAGGGGGCGGCTACACCTTC
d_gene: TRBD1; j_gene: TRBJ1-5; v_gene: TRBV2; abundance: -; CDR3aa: CASSAGTDSSNQPQHF; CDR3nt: TGTGCCAGCAGTGCCGGGACAGACTCTAGCAATCAGCCCCAGCATTTT
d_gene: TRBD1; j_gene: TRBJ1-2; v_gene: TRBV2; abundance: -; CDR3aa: CASRSDRTGGRSGGYTF; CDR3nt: TGTGCCAGCAGATCGGACCGGACAGGGGGGCGATCCGGCGGCTACACCTTC
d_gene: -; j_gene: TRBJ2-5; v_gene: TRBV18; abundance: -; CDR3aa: CASSPRVAEGPETQYF; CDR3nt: TGTGCCAGCTCACCCCGGGTAGCGGAGGGTCCAGAGACCCAGTACTTC
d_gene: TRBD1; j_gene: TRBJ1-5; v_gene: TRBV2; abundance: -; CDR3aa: CASSEQGAGPQHF; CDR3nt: TGTGCCAGCAGCGAACAGGGGGCGGGACCCCAGCATTTT
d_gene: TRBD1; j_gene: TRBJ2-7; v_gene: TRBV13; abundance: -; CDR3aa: CASSTGQINHEQYF; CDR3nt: TGTGCCAGCAGCACGGGACAGATTAACCACGAGCAGTACTTC
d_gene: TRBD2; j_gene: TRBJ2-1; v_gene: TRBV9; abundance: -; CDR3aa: CASSPVGGSSYNEQFF; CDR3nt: TGTGCCAGCAGCCCAGTGGGCGGGAGCTCCTACAATGAGCAGTTCTTC
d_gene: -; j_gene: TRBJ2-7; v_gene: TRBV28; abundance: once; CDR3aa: CASSLHEGVEQYF; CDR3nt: TGTGCCAGCAGTCTACATGAGGGAGTCGAGCAGTACTTC
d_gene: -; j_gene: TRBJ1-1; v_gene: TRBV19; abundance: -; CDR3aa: CASSWVDLNTEAFF; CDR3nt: TGTGCCAGTAGTTGGGTCGACTTGAACACTGAAGCTTTCTTT
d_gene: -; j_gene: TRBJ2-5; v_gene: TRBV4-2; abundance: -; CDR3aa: CASSQAAVTQETQYF; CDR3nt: TGTGCCAGCAGCCAAGCTGCCGTGACTCAAGAGACCCAGTACTTC
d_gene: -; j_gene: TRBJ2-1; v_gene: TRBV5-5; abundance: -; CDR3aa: CASSLDHYNEQFF; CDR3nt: TGTGCCAGCAGCTTGGATCACTACAATGAGCAGTTCTTC
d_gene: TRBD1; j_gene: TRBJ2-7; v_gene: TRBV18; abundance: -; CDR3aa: CASSPGTGASYEQYF; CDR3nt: TGTGCCAGCTCACCCGGGACAGGGGCGTCCTACGAGCAGTACTTC
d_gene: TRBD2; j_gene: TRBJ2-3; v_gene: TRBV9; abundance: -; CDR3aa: CASSQGGLAGAADTQYF; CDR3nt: TGTGCCAGCAGCCAAGGGGGACTAGCGGGAGCGGCAGATACGCAGTATTTT
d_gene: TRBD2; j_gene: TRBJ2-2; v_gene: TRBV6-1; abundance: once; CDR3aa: CASSELAGAGGELFF; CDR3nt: TGTGCCAGCAGTGAACTAGCGGGAGCCGGCGGGGAGCTGTTTTTT
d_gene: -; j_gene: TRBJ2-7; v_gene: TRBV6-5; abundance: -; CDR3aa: CATKWGDASYEQYF; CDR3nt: TGTGCCACCAAATGGGGGGACGCCTCCTACGAGCAGTACTTC
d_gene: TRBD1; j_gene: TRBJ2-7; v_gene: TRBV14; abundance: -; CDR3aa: CASSLRDWGQTKLYPYEQYF; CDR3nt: TGTGCCAGCAGCCTGAGAGATTGGGGACAGACTAAACTCTACCCCTACGAGCAGTACTTC
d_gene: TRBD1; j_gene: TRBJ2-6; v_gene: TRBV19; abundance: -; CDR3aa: CASSMAGGKTGANVLTF; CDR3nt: TGTGCCAGTAGTATGGCAGGGGGCAAGACTGGGGCCAACGTCCTGACTTTC
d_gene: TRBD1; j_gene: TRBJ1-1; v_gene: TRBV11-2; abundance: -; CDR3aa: CASNLQGAQAEAFF; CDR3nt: TGTGCCAGCAACCTACAGGGGGCGCAAGCTGAAGCTTTCTTT
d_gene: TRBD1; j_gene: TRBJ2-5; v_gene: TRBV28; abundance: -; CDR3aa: CASIPGGQGQETQYF; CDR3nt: TGTGCCAGCATCCCTGGGGGACAGGGTCAAGAGACCCAGTACTTC
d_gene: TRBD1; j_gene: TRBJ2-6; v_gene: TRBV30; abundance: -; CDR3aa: CAWSARTGKGSGANVLTF; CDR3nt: TGTGCCTGGAGTGCCAGGACAGGGAAGGGCTCTGGGGCCAACGTCCTGACTTTC
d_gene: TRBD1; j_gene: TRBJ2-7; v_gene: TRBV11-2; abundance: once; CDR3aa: CASSLLGTVAYEQYF; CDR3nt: TGTGCCAGCAGCTTACTGGGGACAGTCGCCTACGAGCAGTACTTC
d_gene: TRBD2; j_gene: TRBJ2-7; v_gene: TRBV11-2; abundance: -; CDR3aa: CASSFGLDLAYEQYF; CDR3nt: TGTGCCAGCAGCTTCGGACTAGATCTCGCCTACGAGCAGTACTTC
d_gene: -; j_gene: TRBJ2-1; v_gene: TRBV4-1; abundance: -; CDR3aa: CASSQLTSIEQFF; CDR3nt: TGCGCCAGCAGCCAATTAACTAGTATTGAGCAGTTCTTC
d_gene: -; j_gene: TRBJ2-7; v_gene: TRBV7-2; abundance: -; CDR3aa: CASRADFGSYEQYF; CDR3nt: TGTGCCAGCAGGGCAGACTTTGGCTCCTACGAGCAGTACTTC
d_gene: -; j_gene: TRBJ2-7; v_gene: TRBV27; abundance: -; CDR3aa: CASSETGLAYEQYF; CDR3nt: TGTGCCAGCAGTGAGACAGGTTTAGCCTACGAGCAGTACTTC
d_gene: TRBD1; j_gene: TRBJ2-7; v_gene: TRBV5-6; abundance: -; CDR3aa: CASSFGSGQGAYEQYF; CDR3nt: TGTGCCAGCAGCTTCGGGTCGGGACAGGGGGCCTACGAGCAGTACTTC
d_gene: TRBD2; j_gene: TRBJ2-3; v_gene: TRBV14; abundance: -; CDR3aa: CASSQVRPSGTLLSWSDTQYF; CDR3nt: TGTGCCAGCAGCCAAGTCCGGCCTAGCGGGACCCTTCTAAGTTGGTCAGATACGCAGTATTTT
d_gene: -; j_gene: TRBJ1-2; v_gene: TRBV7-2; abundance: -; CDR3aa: CASSPLAGKLSGYTF; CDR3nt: TGTGCCAGCAGCCCACTAGCAGGGAAATTATCTGGCTACACCTTC
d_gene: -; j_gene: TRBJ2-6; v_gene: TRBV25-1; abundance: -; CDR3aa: CPRVEGANVLTF; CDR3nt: TGTCCCCGAGTTGAGGGGGCCAACGTCCTGACTTTC
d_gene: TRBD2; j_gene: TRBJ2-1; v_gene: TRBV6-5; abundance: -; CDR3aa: CASSGGAEVNEQFF; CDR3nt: TGTGCCAGCAGCGGGGGGGCAGAAGTCAATGAGCAGTTCTTC
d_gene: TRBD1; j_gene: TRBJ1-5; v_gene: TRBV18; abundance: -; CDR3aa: CASSPGQGTRQPQHF; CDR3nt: TGTGCCAGCTCACCAGGACAGGGGACGCGGCAGCCCCAGCATTTT